A selection of T cell receptor beta chains follows, all from one sample in a study of OX40 agonist ivuxolimab in advanced cancers. Profiled with immunoSEQ multiplex PCR; TCRdb holds only in-frame clones, not every one. Of about 21,000 clones in the sample, 60% to 80% were seen once. This sample comprised CD4+ or CD8+ T cells sorted from blood, obtained in a trial of the OX40 agonist ivuxolimab. All receptors come from an adult with an advanced solid tumor such as melanoma, head and neck, liver or kidney cancer. Each CDR3 is given with its conserved first and last residue. Each record gives: D gene, clone size, J gene, V gene, CDR3 DNA, CDR3 protein. D genes are given only for firm matches. The size of a clone is reported for some rows only, either as once, few or many, or as a class for expanded clones.

NA,NA,TRBJ1-2,TRBV5-1,TGCGCCAGCAGCTTAGGTAGTGGCTACACCTTC,CASSLGSGYTF
NA,NA,TRBJ2-5,TRBV27,TGTGCCAGCAGTTTATCGACACCTTCGGAGACCCAGTACTTC,CASSLSTPSETQYF
NA,few,TRBJ1-2,TRBV10-2,TGCGCCAGCGGGGCGGGCTACGGCTACACCTTC,CASGAGYGYTF
NA,once,TRBJ1-2,TRBV7-9,TGTGCCAGCAGCTCTAGTGCAAGGGGGGACTATGGCTACACCTTC,CASSSSARGDYGYTF
NA,NA,TRBJ2-1,TRBV2,TGTGCCGCAAGGACAGCTCTAGTACGGGAGCAGTTCTTC,CAARTALVREQFF
NA,NA,TRBJ1-2,TRBV15,TGTGCCACCAGCAGAGACCTGCAGGGGAACTATGGCTACACCTTC,CATSRDLQGNYGYTF
NA,few,TRBJ2-4,TRBV27,TGTGCCAGCAGTTCGACGGGTTGGAGGGCGGAAAACATTCAGTACTTC,CASSSTGWRAENIQYF
TRBD2,NA,TRBJ2-1,TRBV19,TGTGCCAGTAGTATAGGCGGGGGTAGACTAGCGGGGTACAATGAGCAGTTCTTC,CASSIGGGRLAGYNEQFF
NA,NA,TRBJ1-1,TRBV2,TGTGCCAGCGGGCTTATTGATGGGACATTGAACACTGAAGCTTTCTTT,CASGLIDGTLNTEAFF
NA,NA,TRBJ1-2,TRBV27,TGTGCCAGCAGTTTAGGGCTGGAAAACTATGGCTACACCTTC,CASSLGLENYGYTF
NA,NA,TRBJ1-2,TRBV12-2,TGTGCAAGTCGCTTGCTCTATGGCTACACCTTC,CASRLLYGYTF
NA,NA,TRBJ1-2,TRBV9,TGTGCCAGCTACCCCGACCTGGTAGCAGGGGCTTCTAACTATGGCTACACCTTC,CASYPDLVAGASNYGYTF
NA,NA,TRBJ2-5,TRBV2,TGTGCCAGCACCCGAAACTCCCTGGGCGGTGGGGAGACCCAGTACTTC,CASTRNSLGGGETQYF
NA,NA,TRBJ2-1,TRBV29-1,TGCAGCGTTGATGGAACTAGCTCCCCGAGCTCCTACAATGAGCAGTTCTTC,CSVDGTSSPSSYNEQFF